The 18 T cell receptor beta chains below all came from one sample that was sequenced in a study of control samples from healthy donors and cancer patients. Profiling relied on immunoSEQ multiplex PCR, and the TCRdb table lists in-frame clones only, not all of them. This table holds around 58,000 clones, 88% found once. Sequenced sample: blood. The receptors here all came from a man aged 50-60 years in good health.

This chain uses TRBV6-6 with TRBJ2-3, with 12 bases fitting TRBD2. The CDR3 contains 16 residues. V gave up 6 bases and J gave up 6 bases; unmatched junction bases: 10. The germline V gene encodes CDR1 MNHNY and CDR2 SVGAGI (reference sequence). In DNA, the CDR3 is TGTGCCAGCAGGGGCCAGACTAGCGGGGGTCCCGATACGCAGTATTTT. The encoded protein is CASRGQTSGGPDTQYF.

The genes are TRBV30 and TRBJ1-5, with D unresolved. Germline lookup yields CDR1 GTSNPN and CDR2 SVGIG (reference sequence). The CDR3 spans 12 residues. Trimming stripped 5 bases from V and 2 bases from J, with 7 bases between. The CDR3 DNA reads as TGTGCCTGGGGGAGGGGCAATCAGCCCCAGCATTTT. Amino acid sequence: CAWGRGNQPQHF.

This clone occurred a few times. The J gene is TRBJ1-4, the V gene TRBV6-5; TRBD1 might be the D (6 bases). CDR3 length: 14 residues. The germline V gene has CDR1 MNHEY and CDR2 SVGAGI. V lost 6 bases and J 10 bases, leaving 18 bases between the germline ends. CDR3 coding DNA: TGTGCCAGCAGGGACTACAGGGAAGGATCAAAACTGTTTTTT. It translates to CASRDYREGSKLFF.

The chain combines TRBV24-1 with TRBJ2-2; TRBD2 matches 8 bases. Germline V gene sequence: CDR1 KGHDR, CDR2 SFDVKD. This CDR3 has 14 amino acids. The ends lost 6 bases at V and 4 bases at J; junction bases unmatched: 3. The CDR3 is CATSTGRGTGELFF. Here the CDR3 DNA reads TGTGCCACCAGTACCGGGAGGGGCACCGGGGAGCTGTTTTTT.

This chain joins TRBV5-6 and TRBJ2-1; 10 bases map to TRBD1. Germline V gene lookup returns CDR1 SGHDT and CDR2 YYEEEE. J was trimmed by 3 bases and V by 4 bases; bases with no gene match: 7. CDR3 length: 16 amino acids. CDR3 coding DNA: TGTGCCAGCAGCGAGGACAGGGGGAAAGGCTACAATGAGCAGTTCTTC. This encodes CASSEDRGKGYNEQFF.

CDR3 sequence: CATSRDRESYEQYF. For the CDR3, the DNA is TGTGCCACCAGCAGAGACAGGGAGTCCTACGAGCAGTACTTC. The chain recombines TRBV15 with TRBJ2-7; D may match TRBD1 or TRBD2 (5 bases each). Germline-derived CDR1 and CDR2 are LNHNV and YYDKDF (reference sequence). The CDR3 is 14 amino acids. V was cut by 0 bases and J by 1 base, with 7 bases left in between.

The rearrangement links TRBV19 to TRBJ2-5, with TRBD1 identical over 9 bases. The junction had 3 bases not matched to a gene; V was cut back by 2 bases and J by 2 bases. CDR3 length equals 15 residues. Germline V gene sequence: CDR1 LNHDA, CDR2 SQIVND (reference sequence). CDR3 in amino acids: CASSIRQGEQETQYF. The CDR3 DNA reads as TGTGCCAGTAGTATAAGACAGGGGGAACAAGAGACCCAGTACTTC. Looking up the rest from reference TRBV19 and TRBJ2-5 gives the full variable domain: DGGITQSPKYLFRKEGQNVTLSCEQNLNHDAMYWYRQDPGQGLRLIYYSQIVNDFQKGDIAEGYSVSREKKESFPLTVTSAQKNPTAFYLCASSIRQGEQETQYFGPGTRLLVL.

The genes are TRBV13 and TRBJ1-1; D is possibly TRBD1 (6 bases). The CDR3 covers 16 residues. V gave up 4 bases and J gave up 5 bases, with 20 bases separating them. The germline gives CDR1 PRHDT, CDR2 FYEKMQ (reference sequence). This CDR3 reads CASSSTFGGRGTEAFF. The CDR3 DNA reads TGTGCCAGCAGCTCAACCTTTGGGGGCCGAGGGACTGAAGCTTTCTTT.

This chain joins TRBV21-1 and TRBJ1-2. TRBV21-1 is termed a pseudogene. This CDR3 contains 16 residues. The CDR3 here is CASSKARKGSIYGYTF. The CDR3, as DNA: TGTGCCAGCAGCAAAGCGCGAAAGGGAAGTATATATGGCTACACCTTC.

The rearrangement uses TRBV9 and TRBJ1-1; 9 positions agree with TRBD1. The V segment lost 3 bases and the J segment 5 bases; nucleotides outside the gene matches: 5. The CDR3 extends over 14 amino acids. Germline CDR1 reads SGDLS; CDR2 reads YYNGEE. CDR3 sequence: CASSGQGGGTEAFF. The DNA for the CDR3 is TGTGCCAGCAGCGGACAGGGGGGAGGTACTGAAGCTTTCTTT.

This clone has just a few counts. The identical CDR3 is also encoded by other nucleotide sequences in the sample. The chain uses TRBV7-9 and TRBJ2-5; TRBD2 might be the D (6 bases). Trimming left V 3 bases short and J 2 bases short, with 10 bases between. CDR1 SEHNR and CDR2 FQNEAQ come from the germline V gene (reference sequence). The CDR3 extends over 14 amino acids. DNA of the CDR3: TGTGCCAGCAGCTTCGGTGGGGGGCAAGAGACCCAGTACTTC. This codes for CASSFGGGQETQYF.

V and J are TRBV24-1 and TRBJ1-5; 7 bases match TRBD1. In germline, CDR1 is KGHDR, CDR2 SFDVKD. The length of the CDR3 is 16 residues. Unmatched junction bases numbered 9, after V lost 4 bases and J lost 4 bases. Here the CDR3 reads CATSDPRQGGNQPQHF. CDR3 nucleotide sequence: TGTGCCACCAGTGACCCTCGACAGGGAGGGAATCAGCCCCAGCATTTT.

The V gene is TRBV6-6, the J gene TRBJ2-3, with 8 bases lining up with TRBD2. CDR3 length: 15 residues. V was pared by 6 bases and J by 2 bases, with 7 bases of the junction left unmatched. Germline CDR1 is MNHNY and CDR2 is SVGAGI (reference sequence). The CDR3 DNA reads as TGTGCCAGCAGAGCCTATAGCGGGACCACAGATACGCAGTATTTT. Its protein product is CASRAYSGTTDTQYF.

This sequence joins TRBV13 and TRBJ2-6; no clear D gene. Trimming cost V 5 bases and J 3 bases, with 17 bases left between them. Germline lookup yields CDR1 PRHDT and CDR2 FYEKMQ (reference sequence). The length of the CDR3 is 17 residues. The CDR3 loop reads CASSPRIVDDGANVLTF. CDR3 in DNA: TGTGCCAGCAGCCCCCGGATTGTGGATGATGGGGCCAACGTCCTGACTTTC.

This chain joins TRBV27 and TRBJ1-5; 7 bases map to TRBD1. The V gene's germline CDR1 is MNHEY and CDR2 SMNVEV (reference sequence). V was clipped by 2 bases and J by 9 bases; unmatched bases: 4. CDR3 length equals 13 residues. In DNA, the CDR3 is TGTGCCAGCAGTTTAGGGGAGGGGGCGCCCCAGCATTTT. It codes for CASSLGEGAPQHF.

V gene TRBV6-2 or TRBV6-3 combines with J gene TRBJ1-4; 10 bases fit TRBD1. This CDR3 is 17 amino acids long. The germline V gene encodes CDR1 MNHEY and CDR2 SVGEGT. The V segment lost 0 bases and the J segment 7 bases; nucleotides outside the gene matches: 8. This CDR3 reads CASSYSTGGAGGEKLFF. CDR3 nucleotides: TGTGCCAGCAGTTACTCGACAGGGGGCGCGGGAGGTGAAAAACTGTTTTTT.

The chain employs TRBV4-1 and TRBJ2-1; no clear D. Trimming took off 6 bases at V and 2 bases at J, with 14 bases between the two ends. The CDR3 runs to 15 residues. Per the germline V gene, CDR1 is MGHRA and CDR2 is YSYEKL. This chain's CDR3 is CASSPLAGAYNEQFF. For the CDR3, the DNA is TGCGCCAGCAGTCCCTTGGCAGGAGCCTACAATGAGCAGTTCTTC.

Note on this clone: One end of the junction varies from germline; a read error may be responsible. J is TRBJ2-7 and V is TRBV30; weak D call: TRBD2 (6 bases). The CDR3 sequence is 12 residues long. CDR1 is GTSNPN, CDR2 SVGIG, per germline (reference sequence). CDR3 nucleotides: TGTGCCTGGAGTGGTACGGGGACTCCTCGTCGCTTC. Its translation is CAWSGTGTPRRF.